This T cell receptor beta chain was sequenced in a study of T cells expressing NK-cell markers. The CDR3 is 13 residues long. Germline V gene lookup returns CDR1 MNHNS and CDR2 SASEGT. Reprocessing the 5' RACE reads, TCRdb reports a single entry for every CDR3 protein and omits DNA. Its table records 300,000 to 450,000 distinct CDR3 sequences. The J gene is TRBJ2-7, the V gene TRBV6-1; the D call from TCRdb, TRBD1, cannot be confirmed without DNA. The sample comprised blood T cells: a sorted CD56 or NKG2C T cell subset, CD4+ or CD8+ T cells, or bulk PBMC T cells (not recorded which). This TCR came from a man aged 18-75 years in good health. CDR3 region: CASSEPPQDEQYF.